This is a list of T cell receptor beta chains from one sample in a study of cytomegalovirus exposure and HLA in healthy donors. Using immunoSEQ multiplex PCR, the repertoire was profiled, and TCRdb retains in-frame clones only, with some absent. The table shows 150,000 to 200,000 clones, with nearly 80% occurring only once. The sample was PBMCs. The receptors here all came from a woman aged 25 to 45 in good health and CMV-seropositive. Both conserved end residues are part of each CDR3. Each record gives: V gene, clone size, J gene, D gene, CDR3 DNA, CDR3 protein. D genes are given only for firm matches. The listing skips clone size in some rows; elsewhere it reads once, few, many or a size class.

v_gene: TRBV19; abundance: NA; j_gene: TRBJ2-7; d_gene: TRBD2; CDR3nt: TGTGCCAGTAGTGAACTAGCGGGAGTAGGAACCCACGAGCAGTACTTC; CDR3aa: CASSELAGVGTHEQYF
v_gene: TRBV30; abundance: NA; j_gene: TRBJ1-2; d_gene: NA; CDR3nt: TGTGCCCGGAGTGTAGGCAACAACCAATCCAGCACAAAGTCTAGATATGGCTACACCTTC; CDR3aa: CARSVGNNQSSTKSRYGYTF
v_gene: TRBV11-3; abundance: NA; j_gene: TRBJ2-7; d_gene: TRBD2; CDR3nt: TGTGCCAGCAAGCCTAGCGGGGGGCGCGAGCAGTACTTC; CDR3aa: CASKPSGGREQYF
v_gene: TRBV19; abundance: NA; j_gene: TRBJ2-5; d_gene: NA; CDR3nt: TGTGCCAGTAGTCCCCGGGGAGGACAAGAGACCCAGTACTTC; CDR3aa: CASSPRGGQETQYF
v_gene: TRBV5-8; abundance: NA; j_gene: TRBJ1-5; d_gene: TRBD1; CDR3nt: TGTGCCAGCAGCTTCCGGACAGGGTACCAGCCCCAGCATTTT; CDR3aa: CASSFRTGYQPQHF
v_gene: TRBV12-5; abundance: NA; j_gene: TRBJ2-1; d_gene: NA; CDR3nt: TGTGCTAGTGGTTTGGGCCCCGGGTATGAGCAGTTCTTC; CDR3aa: CASGLGPGYEQFF
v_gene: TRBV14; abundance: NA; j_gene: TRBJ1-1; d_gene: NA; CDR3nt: TGTGCCAGCAGCCAATTGTCCCCGGGGGAAGCTTTCTTT; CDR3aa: CASSQLSPGEAFF
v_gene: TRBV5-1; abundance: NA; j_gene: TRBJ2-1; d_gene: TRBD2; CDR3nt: TGCGCCAGCAGCTTGTCGGCGGGGGGCTACTACAATGAGCAGTTCTTC; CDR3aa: CASSLSAGGYYNEQFF
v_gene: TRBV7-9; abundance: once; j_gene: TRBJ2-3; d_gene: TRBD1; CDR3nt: TGTGCCAGCAGTCTCCGGCGGGGACAGGACCCTGGCCGCACAGATACGCAGTATTTT; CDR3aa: CASSLRRGQDPGRTDTQYF
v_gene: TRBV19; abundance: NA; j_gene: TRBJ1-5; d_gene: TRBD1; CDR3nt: TGTGCCAGTAGTACCAGGCGGACAGGGCTGTCATTTGGCAATCAGCCCCAGCATTTT; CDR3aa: CASSTRRTGLSFGNQPQHF
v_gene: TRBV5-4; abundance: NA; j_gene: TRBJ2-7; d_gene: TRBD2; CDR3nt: TGTGCCAGCAGCTTGGCGGGAGGGGTGGGCTACGAGCAGTACTTC; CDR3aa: CASSLAGGVGYEQYF
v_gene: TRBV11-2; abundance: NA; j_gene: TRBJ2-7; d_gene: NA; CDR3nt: TGTGCCAGCAGCCAAAGTCCTACCTCCTACGAGCAGTACTTC; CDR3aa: CASSQSPTSYEQYF
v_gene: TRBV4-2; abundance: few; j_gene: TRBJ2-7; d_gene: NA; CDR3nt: TGTGCCAGCAAGGTTACGTCAGCGGGTACCTACGAGCAGTACTTC; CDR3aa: CASKVTSAGTYEQYF
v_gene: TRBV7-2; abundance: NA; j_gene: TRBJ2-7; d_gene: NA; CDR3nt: TGTGCCAGCAGCTCGAACCCGGGGTACGAGCAGTACTTC; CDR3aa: CASSSNPGYEQYF
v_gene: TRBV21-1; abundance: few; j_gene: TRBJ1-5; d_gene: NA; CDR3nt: TGTGCCAGCAGCAATCAGGGCCCAAGCAATCAGCCCCAGCATTTT; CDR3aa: CASSNQGPSNQPQHF
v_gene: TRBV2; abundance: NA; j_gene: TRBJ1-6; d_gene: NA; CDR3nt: TGTGCCAGCAGTGGGGGCCCGGTGGGTTCACCCCTCCACTTT; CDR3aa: CASSGGPVGSPLHF
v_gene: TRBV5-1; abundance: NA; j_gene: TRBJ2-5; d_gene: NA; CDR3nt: TGCGCCAGCAGCGTCTCAGGGTCCCAAGAGACCCAGTACTTC; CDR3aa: CASSVSGSQETQYF
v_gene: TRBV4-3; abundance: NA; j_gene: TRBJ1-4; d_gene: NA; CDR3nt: TGCGCCAGCAGCCAAACAGTTGCAACTAATGAAAAACTGTTTTTT; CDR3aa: CASSQTVATNEKLFF
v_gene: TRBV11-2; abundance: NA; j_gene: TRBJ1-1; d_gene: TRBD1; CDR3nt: TGTGCCAGCAGCTTAGATAGGGGACAGGGGAACACTGAAGCTTTCTTT; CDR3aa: CASSLDRGQGNTEAFF
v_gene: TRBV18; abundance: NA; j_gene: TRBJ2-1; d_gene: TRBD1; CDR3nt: TGTGCCAGCTCACTCCTCGGCCGGGACAGGGTCTACAATGAGCAGTTCTTC; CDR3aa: CASSLLGRDRVYNEQFF
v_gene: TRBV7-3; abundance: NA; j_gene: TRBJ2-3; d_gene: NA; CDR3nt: TGTGCCAGCAGCTTAGGAATTGGGGGCGGGGGAATAGATACGCAGTATTTT; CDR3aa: CASSLGIGGGGIDTQYF
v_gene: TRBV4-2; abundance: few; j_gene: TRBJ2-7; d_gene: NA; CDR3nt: TGTGCCAGCAGCCAAGGCTGGGGGCCTGCCTCCGAGCAGTACTTC; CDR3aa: CASSQGWGPASEQYF
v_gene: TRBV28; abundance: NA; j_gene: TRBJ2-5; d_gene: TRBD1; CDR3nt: TGTGCCAGCAGGAGACAGGGGCTGGGGAAAGAGACCCAGTACTTC; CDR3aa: CASRRQGLGKETQYF
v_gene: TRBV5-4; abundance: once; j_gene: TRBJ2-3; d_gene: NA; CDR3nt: TGTGCCGGGGGGACGGGTAGCACAGATACGCAGTATTTT; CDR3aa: CAGGTGSTDTQYF
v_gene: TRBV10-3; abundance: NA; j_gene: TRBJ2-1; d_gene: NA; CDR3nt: TGTGCCATCGGTAGCGCCCGCAGCGGTGGGAATGAGCAGTTCTTC; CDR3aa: CAIGSARSGGNEQFF
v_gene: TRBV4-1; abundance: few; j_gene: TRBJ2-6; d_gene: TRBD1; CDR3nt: TGCGCCAGCAGCCGAGACAGGGCTAGAACTGGGGCCAACGTCCTGACTTTC; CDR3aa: CASSRDRARTGANVLTF
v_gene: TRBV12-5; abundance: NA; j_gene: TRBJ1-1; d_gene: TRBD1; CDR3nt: TGTGCTAGTGGTTTGAATGACAGGGGGCGGAACACTGAAGCTTTCTTT; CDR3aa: CASGLNDRGRNTEAFF
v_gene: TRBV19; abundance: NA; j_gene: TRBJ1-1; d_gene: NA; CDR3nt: TGTGCCAGTAGTATGGCACAGAGCATGAACACTGAAGCTTTCTTT; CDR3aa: CASSMAQSMNTEAFF
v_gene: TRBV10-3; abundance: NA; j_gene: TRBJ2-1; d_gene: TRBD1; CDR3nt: TGTGCCATCAGTCCGGGACAGACCAAAAATGAGCAGTTCTTC; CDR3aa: CAISPGQTKNEQFF
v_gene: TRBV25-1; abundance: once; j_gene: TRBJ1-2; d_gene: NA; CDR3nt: TGTGCCAGCAGTGAAGGGGCAGGACCCGAAGTTGGCTACACCTTC; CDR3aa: CASSEGAGPEVGYTF
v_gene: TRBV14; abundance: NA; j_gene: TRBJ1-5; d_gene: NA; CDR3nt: TGTGCCAGAACCCGGGCGGGGGGAAATCCCTATCAGCCCCAGCATTTT; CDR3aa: CARTRAGGNPYQPQHF
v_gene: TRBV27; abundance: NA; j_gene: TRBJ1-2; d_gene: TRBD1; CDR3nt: TGTGCCAGCACCTATACTCCGGACAGGCCTATCTATGGCTACACCTTC; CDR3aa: CASTYTPDRPIYGYTF
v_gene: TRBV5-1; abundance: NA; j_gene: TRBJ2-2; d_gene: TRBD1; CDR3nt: TGCGCCAGCAGACAAGACAGGGTTGAGGCCGGGGAGCTGTTTTTT; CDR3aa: CASRQDRVEAGELFF
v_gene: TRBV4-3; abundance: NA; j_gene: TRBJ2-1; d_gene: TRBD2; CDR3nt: TGCGCCAGCAGCCAAGACCCCCGGGACTACTTCAATGAGCAGTTCTTC; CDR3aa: CASSQDPRDYFNEQFF
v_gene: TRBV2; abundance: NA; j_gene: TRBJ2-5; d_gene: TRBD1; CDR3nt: TGTGCCAGCAGTGTGGGACAGGGGATGGAGACCCAGTACTTC; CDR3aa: CASSVGQGMETQYF
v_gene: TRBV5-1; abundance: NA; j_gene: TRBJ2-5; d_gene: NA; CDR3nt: TGCGCCAGCAGCTTGGGACTAGGACGGGAGACCCAGTACTTC; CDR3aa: CASSLGLGRETQYF
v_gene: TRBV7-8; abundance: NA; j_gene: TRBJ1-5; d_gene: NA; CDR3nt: TGTGCCAGCAGCTTCCTAGGACAGATTAATCAGCCCCAGCATTTT; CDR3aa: CASSFLGQINQPQHF
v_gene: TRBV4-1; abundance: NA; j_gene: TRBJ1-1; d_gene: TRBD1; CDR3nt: TGCGCCAGCAGCCTGGGGACAGGCCCCCCGAACACTGAAGCTTTCTTT; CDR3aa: CASSLGTGPPNTEAFF
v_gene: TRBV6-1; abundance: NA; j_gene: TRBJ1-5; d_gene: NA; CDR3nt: TGTGCCAGCAGTGCCAGGATTCAGCCCCAGCATTTT; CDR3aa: CASSARIQPQHF
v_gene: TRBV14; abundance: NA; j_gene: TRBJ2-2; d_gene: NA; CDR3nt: TGTGCCAGCAGCCAAGACCGGGACTGGAGGGGCACCGGGGAGCTGTTTTTT; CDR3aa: CASSQDRDWRGTGELFF
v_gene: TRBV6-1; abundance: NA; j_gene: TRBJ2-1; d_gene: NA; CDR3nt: TGTGCCAGCAGTGAAGACCAGGGGATCTGGCTCTACAATGAGCAGTTCTTC; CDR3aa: CASSEDQGIWLYNEQFF
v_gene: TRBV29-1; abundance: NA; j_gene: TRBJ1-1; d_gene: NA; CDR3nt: TGCAGCGTTCAGGGTTGGACAGTTGAAGCTTTCTTT; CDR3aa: CSVQGWTVEAFF
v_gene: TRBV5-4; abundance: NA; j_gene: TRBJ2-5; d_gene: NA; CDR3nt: TGTGCCAGCAGCTTGGTTTCTCGGGAGACCCAGTACTTC; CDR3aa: CASSLVSRETQYF
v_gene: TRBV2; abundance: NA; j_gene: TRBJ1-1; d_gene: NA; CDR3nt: TGTGCCAGCAGGGAAACGCGGGGTGGGAACACTGAAGCTTTCTTT; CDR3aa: CASRETRGGNTEAFF
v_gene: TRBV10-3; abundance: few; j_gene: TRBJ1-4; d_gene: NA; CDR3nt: TGTGCCATCGGTATGCAGTCTAATGAAAAACTGTTTTTT; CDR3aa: CAIGMQSNEKLFF
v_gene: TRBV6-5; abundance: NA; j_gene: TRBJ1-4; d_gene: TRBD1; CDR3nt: TGTGCCAGCAGCTCCGACAGGGGGCAGGAAAAACTGTTTTTT; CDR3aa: CASSSDRGQEKLFF
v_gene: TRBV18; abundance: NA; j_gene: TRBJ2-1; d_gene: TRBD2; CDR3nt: TGTGCCAGCTCACCCGGACTAGCGGGCAATGAGCAGTTCTTC; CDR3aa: CASSPGLAGNEQFF
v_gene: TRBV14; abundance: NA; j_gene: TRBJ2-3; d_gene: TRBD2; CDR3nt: TGTGCCAGCAGCCAACAGACTAGCGGGATGTCTACGCAGTATTTT; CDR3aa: CASSQQTSGMSTQYF
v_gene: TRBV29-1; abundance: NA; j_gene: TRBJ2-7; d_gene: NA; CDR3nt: TGCAGCGTTGTGGACAGCCCAAAGCAGTACTTC; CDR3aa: CSVVDSPKQYF
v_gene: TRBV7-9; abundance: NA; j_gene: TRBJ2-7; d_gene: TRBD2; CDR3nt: TGTGCCAGCAGCTCCACGGGGGGCGAGCAGTACTTC; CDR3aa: CASSSTGGEQYF
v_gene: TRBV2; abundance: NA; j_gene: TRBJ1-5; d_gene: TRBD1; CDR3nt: TGTGCCAGCAGGGACAGGGGGACCGAGCCCCGGCATTTT; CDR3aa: CASRDRGTEPRHF
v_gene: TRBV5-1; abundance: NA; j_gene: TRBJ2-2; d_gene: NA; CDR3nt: TGCGCCAGCAGCTTACAGGGAAACACCGGGGAGCTGTTTTTT; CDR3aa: CASSLQGNTGELFF
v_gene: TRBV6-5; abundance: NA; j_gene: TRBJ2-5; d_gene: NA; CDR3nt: TGTGCCAGCAGTTATACTGGGGGGGCGGGAGAGACCCAGTACTTC; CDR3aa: CASSYTGGAGETQYF
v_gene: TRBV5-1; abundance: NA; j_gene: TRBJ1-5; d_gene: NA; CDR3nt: TGCGCCAGCAGCTTGGACGTAGGCAATCAGCCCCAGCATTTT; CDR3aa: CASSLDVGNQPQHF
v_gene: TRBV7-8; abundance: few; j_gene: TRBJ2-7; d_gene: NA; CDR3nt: TGTGCCAGCAGCTTAGAATGGGGGACAAACTACGAGCAGTACTTC; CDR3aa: CASSLEWGTNYEQYF
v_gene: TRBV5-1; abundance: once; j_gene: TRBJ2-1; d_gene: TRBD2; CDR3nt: TGCGCCAGCAGCGGGACTAGCCTACCCTCCTACAATGAGCAGTTCTTC; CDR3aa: CASSGTSLPSYNEQFF
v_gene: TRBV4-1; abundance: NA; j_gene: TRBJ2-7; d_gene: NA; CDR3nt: TGCGCCAGCAGCCCCACAGGGACACCAAACTACGAGCAGTACTTC; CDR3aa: CASSPTGTPNYEQYF